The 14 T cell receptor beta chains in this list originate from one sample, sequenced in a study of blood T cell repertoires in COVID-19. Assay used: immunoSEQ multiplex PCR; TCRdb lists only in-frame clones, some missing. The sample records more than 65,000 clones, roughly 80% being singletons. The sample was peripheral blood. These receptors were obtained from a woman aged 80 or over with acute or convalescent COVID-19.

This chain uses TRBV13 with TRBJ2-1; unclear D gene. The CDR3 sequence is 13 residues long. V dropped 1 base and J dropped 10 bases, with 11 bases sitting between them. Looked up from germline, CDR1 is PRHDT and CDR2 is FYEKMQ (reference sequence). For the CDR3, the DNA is TGTGCCAGCAGCTTAGAGTGGCGACACGAGCAGTTCTTC. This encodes CASSLEWRHEQFF. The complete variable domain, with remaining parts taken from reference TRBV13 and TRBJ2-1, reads AAGVIQSPRHLIKEKRETATLKCYPIPRHDTVYWYQQGPGQDPQFLISFYEKMQSDKGSIPDRFSAQQFSDYHSELNMSSLELGDSALYFCASSLEWRHEQFFGPGTRLTVL.

This CDR3 reads CASSPGQGDQPQHF. The CDR3 bases are TGCGCCAGCAGCCCGGGACAGGGCGATCAGCCCCAGCATTTT. This chain links TRBV5-1 with TRBJ1-5; 9 bases are shared with TRBD1. The V segment lost 4 bases and the J segment 5 bases; nucleotides outside the gene matches: 4. The CDR3 has 14 residues. The germline gives CDR1 SGHRS, CDR2 YFSETQ.

In DNA form, the CDR3 reads TGTGCCAGCAGTTACTCTGGCCCAGTCTACGAGCAGTACTTC. As protein: CASSYSGPVYEQYF. The chain employs TRBV6-2 or TRBV6-3 and TRBJ2-7, with D hard to call. Trimming cost V 0 bases and J 3 bases, with 9 bases left between them. The germline gives CDR1 MNHEY, CDR2 SVGEGT. The CDR3 is 14 amino acids.

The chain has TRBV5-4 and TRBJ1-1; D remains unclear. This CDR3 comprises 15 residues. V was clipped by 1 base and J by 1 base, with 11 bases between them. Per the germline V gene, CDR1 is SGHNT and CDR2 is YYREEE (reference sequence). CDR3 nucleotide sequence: TGTGCCAGCAGCTTGCCGGGTCTGGGGAACACTGAAGCTTTCTTT. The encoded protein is CASSLPGLGNTEAFF. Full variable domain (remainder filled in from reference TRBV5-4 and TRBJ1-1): ETGVTQSPTHLIKTRGQQVTLRCSSQSGHNTVSWYQQALGQGPQFIFQYYREEENGRGNFPPRFSGLQFPNYSSELNVNALELDDSALYLCASSLPGLGNTEAFFGQGTRLTVV.

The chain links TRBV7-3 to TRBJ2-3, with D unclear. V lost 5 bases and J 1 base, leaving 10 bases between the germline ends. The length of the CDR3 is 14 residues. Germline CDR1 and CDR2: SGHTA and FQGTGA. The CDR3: CASSLNSRTDTQYF. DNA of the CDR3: TGTGCCAGCAGCCTAAACTCCCGCACAGATACGCAGTATTTT.

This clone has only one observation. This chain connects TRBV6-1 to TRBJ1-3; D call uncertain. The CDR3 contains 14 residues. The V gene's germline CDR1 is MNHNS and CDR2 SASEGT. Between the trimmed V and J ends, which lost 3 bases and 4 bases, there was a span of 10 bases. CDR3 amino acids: CASSDWAKGNTIYF. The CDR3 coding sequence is TGTGCCAGCAGTGATTGGGCAAAAGGAAACACCATATATTTT.

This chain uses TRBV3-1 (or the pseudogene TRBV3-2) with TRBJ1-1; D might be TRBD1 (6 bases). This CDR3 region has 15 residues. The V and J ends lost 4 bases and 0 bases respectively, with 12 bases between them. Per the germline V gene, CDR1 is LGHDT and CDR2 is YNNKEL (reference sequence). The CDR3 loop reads CASSPIQGLNTEAFF. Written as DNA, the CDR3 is TGTGCCAGCAGCCCGATCCAGGGGTTGAACACTGAAGCTTTCTTT.

CDR3 in DNA: TGCGCCAGCAGCAGGGAGACAGGTATGAACACTGAAGCTTTCTTT. This gives the protein CASSRETGMNTEAFF. This sequence joins TRBV5-1 and TRBJ1-1; weak D call: TRBD1 (6 bases). Germline-derived CDR1 and CDR2 are SGHRS and YFSETQ. The CDR3 runs to 15 residues. V dropped 4 bases and J dropped 0 bases, with 13 bases sitting between them.

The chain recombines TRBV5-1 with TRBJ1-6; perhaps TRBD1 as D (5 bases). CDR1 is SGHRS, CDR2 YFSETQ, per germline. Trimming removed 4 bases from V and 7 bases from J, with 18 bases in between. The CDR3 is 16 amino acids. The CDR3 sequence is CASSPLLLRQNSPLHF. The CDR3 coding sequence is TGCGCCAGCAGCCCTCTCCTTCTTCGACAGAATTCACCCCTCCACTTT.

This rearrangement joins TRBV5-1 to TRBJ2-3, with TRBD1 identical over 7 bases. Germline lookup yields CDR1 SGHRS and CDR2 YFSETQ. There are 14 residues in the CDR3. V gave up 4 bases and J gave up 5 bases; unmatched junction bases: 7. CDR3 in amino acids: CASSPTGTVDTQYF. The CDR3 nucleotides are TGCGCCAGCAGCCCGACCGGGACAGTAGATACGCAGTATTTT.

The CDR3 region is CASSPRQGRGNEQFF. The DNA of the CDR3 is TGTGCCAGCAGCCCTAGACAGGGTCGCGGGAATGAGCAGTTCTTC. The V gene is TRBV6-2 or TRBV6-3, the J gene TRBJ2-1; the match to TRBD1 covers 7 bases. V lost 6 bases to trimming and J lost 7 bases; unmatched junction nucleotides: 12. This CDR3 region has 15 residues. Germline lookup yields CDR1 MNHEY and CDR2 SVGEGT.

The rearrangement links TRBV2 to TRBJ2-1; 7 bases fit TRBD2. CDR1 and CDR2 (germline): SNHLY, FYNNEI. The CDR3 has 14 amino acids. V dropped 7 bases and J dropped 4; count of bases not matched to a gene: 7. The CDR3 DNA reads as TGTGCCAGCAAAGCGGGACTGACTTACAATGAGCAGTTCTTC. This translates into CASKAGLTYNEQFF.

The CDR3 region is CASSLAEGADDTEAFF. CDR3 coding DNA: TGTGCCAGCAGCTTAGCGGAGGGGGCGGATGACACTGAAGCTTTCTTT. The J gene is TRBJ1-1, the V gene TRBV11-1; TRBD1 matches at 7 bases. The CDR3 length is 16 residues. Germline assignment: CDR1 SGHAT and CDR2 FQDESV (reference sequence). Trimming at V came to 0 bases and at J to 3 bases, leaving 7 bases not matched to a gene.

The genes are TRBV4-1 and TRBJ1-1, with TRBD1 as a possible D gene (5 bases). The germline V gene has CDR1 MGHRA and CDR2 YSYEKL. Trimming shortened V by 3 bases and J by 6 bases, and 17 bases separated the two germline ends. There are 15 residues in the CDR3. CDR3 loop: CASSQLQGGVPEAFF. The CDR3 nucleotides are TGCGCCAGCAGCCAGCTTCAGGGTGGCGTCCCTGAAGCTTTCTTT.